The 32 T cell receptor beta chains given below trace back to one sample, sequenced in a study of identical twins. Using its own MiXCR run on the 5' RACE reads, TCRdb lists one record per CDR3 protein. The sample includes some 500,000 distinct CDR3 sequences, approximately 10% of them seen just once. A further study also used this sample, focusing on yellow fever vaccine responses in identical twins.

Sequenced input: PBMCs. These receptors were obtained from a young woman in good health.

This clonotype was seen at least ten times. This chain uses TRBV5-1 with TRBJ2-7; TRBD2 matches at 7 bases. The CDR3 sequence is 14 residues long. J lost 3 bases, V lost 4 bases, and 7 bases had no gene match. Germline assignment: CDR1 SGHRS and CDR2 YFSETQ. This CDR3 is CASSGGGSDYEQYF. In nucleotides, the CDR3 is TGCGCCAGCAGCGGGGGGGGATCGGACTACGAGCAGTACTTC.

This clonotype was seen only a few times. Here the CDR3 reads CAWRRDLYNEQFF. The CDR3 region has the DNA TGTGCCTGGAGGCGGGACCTTTACAATGAGCAGTTCTTC. The chain carries TRBV30 and TRBJ2-1, with TRBD2 as a possible D gene (6 bases). The CDR3 sequence is 13 residues long. Germline-derived CDR1 and CDR2 are GTSNPN and SVGIG (reference sequence). V was pared by 3 bases and J by 4 bases, with 10 bases between.

The chain combines TRBV6-2 or TRBV6-3 with TRBJ2-7; TRBD2 matches 8 bases. In germline, CDR1 is MNHEY, CDR2 SVGEGT. This CDR3 comprises 18 residues. Trimming removed 5 bases from V and 3 bases from J; junction bases left unmatched: 18. As DNA, the CDR3 is TGTGCCAGCAGTAACATAAGACTAGCGAAGATAGCGGGCTACGAGCAGTACTTC. This translates into CASSNIRLAKIAGYEQYF.

This clonotype was picked up many times. The V call is TRBV7-9, the J call TRBJ2-3, with unresolved D. The V gene lost 4 bases and the J gene lost 15 bases, with 23 bases spanning the gap. Germline CDR1 and CDR2: SEHNR and FQNEAQ (reference sequence). This CDR3 is 14 amino acids long. In DNA, the CDR3 is TGTGCCAGCAGCTCCCATGGTGGTGCACCCAGGCTATATTTT. Protein: CASSSHGGAPRLYF.

This clonotype came up many times. The CDR3 protein is CASREGGSYNEQFF. Written as DNA, the CDR3 is TGTGCCAGCAGGGAGGGGGGGTCCTACAATGAGCAGTTCTTC. The chain links TRBV11-2 to TRBJ2-1, with D perhaps TRBD2 (7 bases). This CDR3 comprises 14 residues. CDR1 is SGHAT, CDR2 FQNNGV, per germline. V lost 6 bases and J 1 base, leaving 10 bases between the germline ends.

This clonotype was seen many times. The chain uses TRBV29-1 and TRBJ2-1; D may be TRBD2 (6 bases). This CDR3 comprises 16 residues. Germline assignment: CDR1 SQVTM and CDR2 ANQGSEA. The V and J ends lost 4 bases and 4 bases respectively, with 20 bases between them. CDR3 sequence reads: CSVGPLRRVEYNEQFF. The DNA for the CDR3 is TGCAGCGTTGGTCCCCTTCGGAGGGTGGAGTACAATGAGCAGTTCTTC.

This clonotype was counted ten times or more. The chain employs TRBV7-9 and TRBJ1-1; D is ambiguous. Germline V gene lookup returns CDR1 SEHNR and CDR2 FQNEAQ (reference sequence). CDR3 length equals 14 residues. Deletions cut 0 bases from V and 3 bases from J, with 8 bases between. CDR3 sequence: CASSLATSYTEAFF. The CDR3 DNA reads TGTGCCAGCAGCTTAGCGACGTCTTACACTGAAGCTTTCTTT.

The chain is built from TRBV12-3 or TRBV12-4 and TRBJ2-7; 7 bases align to TRBD2. The CDR3 loop spans 12 amino acids. The junction had 5 bases not matched to a gene; V was cut back by 3 bases and J by 9 bases. CDR3 nucleotide sequence: TGTGCCAGCAGTTTCCTGGGGGGGTGGCAGTACTTC. Protein: CASSFLGGWQYF.

This clonotype was detected many times. This rearrangement joins TRBV6-2 or TRBV6-3 to TRBJ2-2; D is unclear. Germline assignment: CDR1 MNHEY and CDR2 SVGEGT. With 8 bases removed from V and 3 bases from J, the gap between germline ends came to 7 bases. The CDR3 sequence is 12 residues long. This CDR3 reads CASEAYTGELFF. The CDR3 DNA sequence: TGTGCCAGCGAGGCGTACACCGGGGAGCTGTTTTTT.

The sample holds a few counts of this clonotype. The V call is TRBV6-5, the J call TRBJ2-5; unclear D gene. Trimming took 0 bases from V and 5 from J, leaving 22 bases between them. Germline V gene lookup returns CDR1 MNHEY and CDR2 SVGAGI. The CDR3 totals 18 residues. The CDR3 protein is CASSYSLQEPYEAETQYF. The DNA of the CDR3 is TGTGCCAGCAGTTACTCGTTGCAGGAACCTTATGAGGCGGAGACCCAGTACTTC.

This clonotype was observed many times. The chain recombines TRBV15 with TRBJ1-1; D is perhaps TRBD1 (5 bases). CDR1 is LNHNV and CDR2 is YYDKDF in the germline V gene (reference sequence). V shed 1 base and J shed 2 bases, with 8 bases lying between them. The CDR3 covers 14 residues. The chain's CDR3 is CATSRGRANTEAFF. The CDR3 DNA reads TGTGCCACCAGCAGAGGCAGGGCTAACACTGAAGCTTTCTTT.

This clonotype appeared many times. The gene calls are TRBV12-3 or TRBV12-4 and TRBJ1-4; D is undetermined. The CDR3 length is 16 residues. Trimming removed 6 bases at V and 2 bases at J, with 16 bases between. CDR3 in amino acids: CASRVSGSTTNEKLFF. CDR3 DNA sequence: TGTGCCAGCAGAGTATCAGGAAGTACGACTAATGAAAAACTGTTTTTT.

This clonotype was counted between two and nine times. V gene TRBV5-1 combines with J gene TRBJ2-7; D gene unclear. Deletions cut 4 bases from V and 1 base from J, with 12 bases between. The CDR3 extends over 14 amino acids. From germline, CDR1 is SGHRS and CDR2 YFSETQ. The CDR3 DNA reads as TGCGCCAGCAGCCCAAACCTTGCTTCCTACGAGCAGTACTTC. Encoded protein: CASSPNLASYEQYF.

This clonotype occurred a few times. The chain carries TRBV29-1 and TRBJ1-5, with D maybe TRBD1 (6 bases). Trimming removed 4 bases at V and 4 bases at J, with 11 bases between. CDR1 is SQVTM, CDR2 ANQGSEA, per germline. This CDR3 has 13 residues. CDR3 in DNA: TGCAGCGTTGCGACAGGCCCAAATCAGCCCCAGCATTTT. This translates into CSVATGPNQPQHF.

This clonotype came up many times. V is TRBV7-2 and J is TRBJ1-1; D gene unclear. The V and J ends lost 5 bases and 8 bases respectively, with 12 bases between them. The CDR3 is made up of 12 amino acids. Looked up from germline, CDR1 is SGHTA and CDR2 is FQGNSA. CDR3 sequence: CASSLRGQEAFF. The CDR3 nucleotides are TGTGCCAGCAGCCTTCGCGGGCAGGAAGCTTTCTTT.

This clonotype was counted between two and nine times. CDR3 bases: TGTGCCAGCTCACCACCGGGATCCGGGACAGGGTTTTACGAGCAGTACTTC. Translation: CASSPPGSGTGFYEQYF. The chain recombines TRBV18 with TRBJ2-7; 9 bases agree with TRBD1. This CDR3 spans 17 amino acids. The V gene's germline CDR1 is KGHSH and CDR2 LQKENI. J lost 4 bases, V lost 0 bases, and 10 bases had no gene match.

This chain uses TRBV7-3 with TRBJ2-5, with 13 bases lining up with TRBD2. Germline V CDR1 and CDR2: SGHTA, FQGTGA. This CDR3 comprises 14 residues. V trimming: 5 bases; J trimming: 9 bases; junction bases outside the gene matches: 6. For the CDR3, the DNA is TGTGCCAGCAGCCAGACGACTAGCGGGGGGCCCCAGTACTTC. The encoded protein is CASSQTTSGGPQYF.

This clonotype has just a few counts. The V and J genes are TRBV7-9 and TRBJ2-5; D possibly uses TRBD1 or TRBD2 (5 bases each). Germline CDR1 SEHNR, CDR2 FQNEAQ (reference sequence). CDR3 length equals 17 residues. V was clipped by 4 bases and J by 5 bases, with 23 bases between them. The CDR3, as DNA: TGTGCCAGCAGCTATACCCCCGGGACCGGGATTTGGGAGACCCAGTACTTC. It specifies CASSYTPGTGIWETQYF.

V gene TRBV6-2 or TRBV6-3 combines with J gene TRBJ2-2, with TRBD1 matching 8 bases. The trim removed 7 bases at V and 0 bases at J, leaving 10 bases unmatched. Germline values: CDR1 MNHEY, CDR2 SVGEGT. The CDR3 is 17 amino acids. CDR3 in amino acids: CASTLSRTGTNTGELFF. The CDR3 bases are TGTGCCAGCACTCTTTCCCGGACAGGGACGAACACCGGGGAGCTGTTTTTT.

This clonotype was seen a few times. The rearrangement links TRBV9 to TRBJ1-2, with D unresolved. Trimming removed 3 bases from V and 6 bases from J, with 6 bases in between. Germline loops: CDR1 SGDLS, CDR2 YYNGEE. The CDR3 runs to 11 residues. The CDR3: CASSGQHGYTF. The CDR3 DNA sequence: TGTGCCAGCAGCGGTCAGCATGGCTACACCTTC.

V usage is TRBV5-1 and J usage is TRBJ2-3, with 12 bases matching TRBD2. V lost 4 bases, J lost 0 bases, and 6 bases stayed unmatched. CDR1 and CDR2 (germline): SGHRS, YFSETQ. The CDR3 covers 17 residues. The CDR3 DNA follows: TGCGCCAGCAGCAAGACTAGCGGGGGCGCCAGCACAGATACGCAGTATTTT. Its protein product is CASSKTSGGASTDTQYF.

Note on this clonotype: The junction departs from germline at one end; a sequencing error may be responsible. This CDR3 reads CANSARTGPNSPLHF. CDR3 DNA: TGTGCCAACAGTGCGAGGACAGGGCCTAATTCACCCCTCCACTTT. The gene calls are TRBV10-3 and TRBJ1-6; TRBD1 aligns across 8 bases. The CDR3 has 15 amino acids. Germline CDR1 is ENHRY and CDR2 is SYGVKD.

This rearrangement joins TRBV5-1 to TRBJ2-5, with 8 bases matching TRBD1. The trim removed 1 base at V and 5 bases at J, leaving 4 bases unmatched. The CDR3 runs 14 residues. From germline, CDR1 is SGHRS and CDR2 YFSETQ. Written as DNA, the CDR3 is TGCGCCAGCAGCTTGAGGGACAGGCGGGAGACCCAGTACTTC. It encodes CASSLRDRRETQYF.

The gene calls are TRBV7-2 and TRBJ1-6; TRBD1 agrees at 9 bases. The CDR3 runs to 13 residues. Germline values: CDR1 SGHTA, CDR2 FQGNSA. J was trimmed by 10 bases and V by 3 bases; bases with no gene match: 1. The CDR3 reads CASSLDRGSPLHF. Written as DNA, the CDR3 is TGTGCCAGCAGCTTGGACAGGGGCTCACCCCTCCACTTT.

There are many counts of this clonotype. The chain uses TRBV10-3 and TRBJ2-7; 8 bases are a match to TRBD2. CDR3 length: 16 residues. The V gene end was trimmed by 0 bases and the J gene end by 5 bases; junction bases not matched to a gene: 9. Germline values: CDR1 ENHRY, CDR2 SYGVKD. The CDR3 sequence: CAISESGGGRRNEQYF. CDR3 nucleotides: TGTGCCATCAGTGAGTCCGGTGGCGGGAGGAGAAACGAGCAGTACTTC.

This chain connects TRBV12-3 or TRBV12-4 to TRBJ1-1, with 7 positions matching TRBD1. V dropped 6 bases and J dropped 6; count of bases not matched to a gene: 13. This CDR3 has 15 residues. The CDR3 coding sequence is TGTGCCAGCAGACCTACAGGGGTGGGAGTATCTGAAGCTTTCTTT. This sequence encodes CASRPTGVGVSEAFF.

This clonotype has at least ten counts. The chain combines TRBV5-5 with TRBJ2-3, with 7 bases aligning to TRBD2. The CDR3 is made up of 16 amino acids. The V gene end was trimmed by 0 bases and the J gene end by 0 bases; junction bases not matched to a gene: 4. Germline values: CDR1 SGHKS, CDR2 YYEKEE (reference sequence). CDR3 protein: CASSLVGGGSTDTQYF. CDR3 DNA sequence: TGTGCCAGCAGCTTGGTGGGCGGGGGAAGCACAGATACGCAGTATTTT.

This clonotype was counted a few times. The CDR3: CASSLVVDFPGELFF. The CDR3 DNA sequence: TGTGCCAGCAGTTTAGTGGTGGACTTCCCCGGGGAGCTGTTTTTT. The rearrangement links TRBV27 to TRBJ2-2, with D perhaps matching TRBD2 (5 bases). In germline, CDR1 is MNHEY, CDR2 SMNVEV (reference sequence). V dropped 2 bases and J dropped 6 bases, with 13 bases sitting between them. The CDR3 has 15 amino acids.

This clonotype was counted many times. The chain employs TRBV10-3 and TRBJ2-7, with D tentatively TRBD1 or TRBD2 (5 bases each). V was clipped by 3 bases and J by 7 bases, with 19 bases between them. This CDR3 has 15 amino acids. CDR1 ENHRY and CDR2 SYGVKD come from the germline V gene. CDR3 DNA: TGTGCCATCAGTGACTCAGGGACGGATTTGGGGGAGCAGTACTTC. As protein: CAISDSGTDLGEQYF.

This clonotype was counted only a few times. V is TRBV19 and J is TRBJ2-2, with D unclear. CDR1 and CDR2 (germline): LNHDA, SQIVND (reference sequence). V was shortened by 3 bases and J by 1 base, with 9 bases between the two germline ends. The CDR3 consists of 15 residues. The DNA for the CDR3 is TGTGCCAGTAGTATCCTGCAGTTGAACACCGGGGAGCTGTTTTTT. Translation: CASSILQLNTGELFF.

This clonotype was counted once. This chain joins TRBV10-2 and TRBJ2-1; 8 positions agree with TRBD2. The CDR3 totals 16 residues. Germline values: CDR1 WSHSY, CDR2 SAAADI. With 3 bases clipped from V and 4 bases from J, the junction kept 8 bases outside the gene matches. CDR3 DNA: TGCGCCAGCAGTGAACACCCGGGACTAGGATACAATGAGCAGTTCTTC. It yields the protein CASSEHPGLGYNEQFF.

This clonotype came up many times. The V gene is TRBV5-1, the J gene TRBJ2-7; 11 bases match TRBD2. The germline V gene encodes CDR1 SGHRS and CDR2 YFSETQ. The CDR3 consists of 15 residues. V shed 3 bases and J 3 bases; nucleotides not matched to a gene: 5. CDR3 region: CASSYTSGSIYEQYF. CDR3 sequence (DNA): TGCGCCAGCAGCTATACTAGCGGGAGTATCTACGAGCAGTACTTC.